Reported below is one T cell receptor (beta chain). The antigen is unknown. This specimen comes from a study of T cell repertoires in cytomegalovirus infection. Across the study: Indications came from public TCR beta signatures; they pointed to CMV infection and to a matching HLA type.

V lost 7 bases, J lost 7 bases, and 22 bases lay in between. Germline CDR1 is SGHVS and CDR2 is FNYEAQ. The CDR3 is made up of 15 amino acids. TCRdb independently ran MiXCR on the reads; one entry per CDR3 protein. The table shows around 71,000 distinct CDR3 sequences, with roughly 20% occurring only once. Overall study results and limits: Ex vivo responses were dominated by HLA-C-restricted CMV-specific TCR beta clonotypes. Identification of carriers of CMV plus the relevant HLA was performed using cumulative public TCR beta family frequency.

The chain recombines TRBV7-6 with TRBJ1-2; possible D gene TRBD1, 6 bases. Sample: CD8+ T cells from cultured PBMCs, taken from culture after CMV antigen stimulation. This receptor was taken from a human donor in good health (CMV status not recorded). Some clones in this sample may be carry-over from other donors' samples. CDR3 in amino acids: CASTQTPGALGGYTF. The CDR3 bases are TGTGCCAGCACCCAAACCCCAGGGGCTTTGGGTGGCTACACCTTC. Drawing the rest from reference TRBV7-6 and TRBJ1-2, the complete variable domain is GAGVSQSPRYKVTKRGQDVALRCDPISGHVSLYWYRQALGQGPEFLTYFNYEAQQDKSGLPNDRFSAERPEGSISTLTIQRTEQRDSAMYRCASTQTPGALGGYTFGSGTRLTVV.